This T cell receptor (beta chain) derives from a study of cytomegalovirus exposure and HLA in healthy donors. Whole-study results and caveats: TCR beta chains numbering about 160 were designated cytomegalovirus-associated.

A multiplex PCR was run with 60 Vbeta primers and 13 Jbeta primers. The method was immunoSEQ multiplex PCR; TCRdb's version includes in-frame clones alone and lacks a portion of them. This listing includes 60,000 to 75,000 clones. Points on this clone: Its antigen is not identified.

Germline CDR1 reads GTSNPN; CDR2 reads SVGIG (reference sequence). Between the trimmed V and J ends, which lost 1 base and 2 bases, there was a span of 6 bases. The CDR3 has 13 residues. Sequencing used PBMCs. V gene TRBV30 combines with J gene TRBJ1-5; D call uncertain. This TCR was sampled from a woman aged 25-40 years in good health and CMV-seronegative. CDR3 nucleotide sequence: TGTGCCTGGAGTGGGTCAGGCAATCAGCCCCAGCATTTT. Its translation is CAWSGSGNQPQHF.